The entry that follows covers one T cell receptor beta chain sequence. Its matching antigen is unknown. The data belong to a study of regulatory T cells in long-lasting Graves disease. Time point indicated: persistent/refractory GD, antithyroid drugs over 5 years with positive TRAb. Extracted RNA from PBMCs served as the source of the TCR library. Investigators report Graves' disease was diagnosed under American Thyroid Association guidelines. Arm-PCR of CDR3 regions and iRepertoire HTBI primers were used to build TCR beta libraries. TCRdb reprocessed the multiplex PCR reads via MiXCR and lists one record per CDR3 protein. The table lists 350,000 to 450,000 distinct CDR3 sequences, around 20% of them singletons. CDR1 and CDR2 from the germline V gene are MGHRA and YSYEKL. V was pared by 0 bases and J by 0 bases, with 27 bases between. This CDR3 spans 22 amino acids. Findings and limits, study-wide: TRBV28, TRBJ1-2 and TRBJ2-5 were favored in persistent disease.

The clonotype comes from a female donor with Graves disease. This sequence joins TRBV4-1 and TRBJ1-5; the D is unclear. The sample in question was peripheral blood mononuclear cells (PBMCs), obtained when the disease was refractory, from a patient treated with antithyroid drugs. In DNA form, the CDR3 reads TGCGCCAGCAGCCAAGATACCCCCCCCCATAACCCTAGGAGGTATAGCAATCAGCCCCAGCATTTT. Amino acids: CASSQDTPPHNPRRYSNQPQHF.